The clone carrying this T cell receptor (beta chain) was picked up a small number of times. Its antigen is not identified. Per the germline V gene, CDR1 is SEHNR and CDR2 is FQNEAQ (reference sequence). The CDR3 extends over 15 amino acids. Losses at the gene ends were 1 base for V and 4 bases for J; bases not matched to a gene: 6. The 5'RACE method, run with constant-segment primers, produced TCR alpha and TCR beta cDNA libraries (carrying sample barcodes and UMIs). A single record per CDR3 protein comes from TCRdb applying MiXCR to the 5' RACE reads. The table lists about 610,000 distinct CDR3 sequences, 15% to 20% of them singletons. The sample comes from a study of T-cell memory formation after mild COVID-19. Looking at the study overall: There were largely donor-specific TCR clusters. Findings and limits, study-wide: Some clones that responded turned up in pre-infection memory, which suggests that cross-reactive memory joined in. Contracting clones from day 15 to 85 had balanced CD4/CD8; later expanders favoured CD4+.

This clonotype was obtained from an adult woman who had mild COVID-19 (a few samples of this study predate the infection). Cell type and time point are not known. The chain links TRBV7-9 to TRBJ2-5, with 7 bases matching TRBD1. The material sequenced was PBMCs or a T cell subset sorted from them (not recorded which). The CDR3 sequence: CASSLGQGKGETQYF. The CDR3 bases are TGTGCCAGCAGCTTAGGACAGGGAAAGGGAGAGACCCAGTACTTC. The full variable domain, completed using reference TRBV7-9 and TRBJ2-5, is DTGVSQNPRHKITKRGQNVTFRCDPISEHNRLYWYRQTLGQGPEFLTYFQNEAQLEKSRLLSDRFSAERPKGSFSTLEIQRTEQGDSAMYLCASSLGQGKGETQYFGPGTRLLVL.